These 12 T cell receptor beta chains originate from one sample sequenced in a study of blood T cells in healthy people across ages. The second PCR ran roughly 6 to 11 cycles with a sample-barcoded 5' primer and J-beta primers. Each CDR3 protein is one row after TCRdb ran MiXCR on the 5' RACE reads. The data show 550,000 to 800,000 distinct CDR3 sequences, 21% seen once. The sequenced sample consisted of blood. The origin of the receptors is a man aged 70-80 years in good health.

This CDR3 is CASSYSTASGEGWTQYF. In nucleotides, the CDR3 is TGTGCCAGCAGTTACTCGACCGCTAGCGGAGAGGGTTGGACCCAGTACTTC. The chain carries TRBV6-5 and TRBJ2-5; 7 bases line up with TRBD2. The CDR3 sequence is 17 residues long. Germline values: CDR1 MNHEY, CDR2 SVGAGI. J gave up 7 bases and V 0 bases, and 14 bases lay outside the gene matches.

The chain carries TRBV7-2 and TRBJ2-5; unclear D gene. CDR1 is SGHTA, CDR2 FQGNSA, per germline. V was shortened by 6 bases and J by 7 bases, with 21 bases between the two germline ends. The CDR3 is made up of 15 amino acids. CDR3 protein: CASSPLVTTARTQYF. The CDR3, as DNA: TGTGCCAGCAGTCCCCTTGTTACTACCGCTCGGACCCAGTACTTC.

This clonotype occurred a few times. Just one base apart from a much larger clone, this may be a read error. The genes are TRBV27 and TRBJ2-7, with 7 bases aligning to TRBD2. Unmatched junction bases numbered 13, after V lost 8 bases and J lost 3 bases. Germline CDR1 MNHEY, CDR2 SMNVEV (reference sequence). There are 15 residues in the CDR3. The CDR3 nucleotides are TGTGCCAGCGGATCCATGGGGGGGTTTGGCTACGAGCAGTACTTC. Encoded protein: CASGSMGGFGYEQYF.

CDR3 region: CASSQGTVARSQHF. The CDR3 coding sequence is TGTGCCAGCAGCCAAGGGACAGTCGCCCGTAGCCAGCATTTT. This chain uses TRBV3-1 with TRBJ1-5; tentative D call: TRBD1 (6 bases). Germline assignment: CDR1 LGHDT and CDR2 YNNKEL (reference sequence). V dropped 1 base and J dropped 12 bases, with 16 bases sitting between them. There are 14 residues in the CDR3.

This clonotype was seen a single time. V and J are TRBV15 and TRBJ1-5; 7 positions match TRBD1. The germline gives CDR1 LNHNV, CDR2 YYDKDF (reference sequence). V lost 0 bases and J lost 5; bases outside the gene matches: 13. The length of the CDR3 is 18 residues. In DNA, the CDR3 is TGTGCCACCAGCAGAGATAAATCCACGAGACAGGGAGATCAGCCCCAGCATTTT. Protein sequence: CATSRDKSTRQGDQPQHF.

In its sample, this clonotype was seen many times. The V and J genes are TRBV4-1 and TRBJ2-5; D is possibly TRBD1 (6 bases). The germline V and J ends were trimmed by 3 bases and 2 bases, with 16 bases remaining between them. This CDR3 contains 16 residues. CDR1 is MGHRA, CDR2 YSYEKL, per germline. DNA of the CDR3: TGCGCCAGCAGCCAGGACGACAGGATGGATCAAGAGACCCAGTACTTC. Protein sequence: CASSQDDRMDQETQYF.

This clonotype has more than one count but fewer than ten. The rearrangement joins TRBV10-3 to TRBJ2-7; TRBD1 matches at 7 bases. This CDR3 is 13 amino acids long. Germline V CDR1 and CDR2: ENHRY, SYGVKD. Trimming at V came to 5 bases and at J to 4 bases, leaving 5 bases not matched to a gene. CDR3 coding DNA: TGTGCCATCAGTCTAGACAGGGATTACGAGCAGTACTTC. Its translation: CAISLDRDYEQYF.

CDR3 sequence reads: CASSSSGTVDYEQYF. CDR3 bases: TGTGCCAGCAGCTCATCCGGGACAGTGGACTACGAGCAGTACTTC. The rearrangement links TRBV7-9 to TRBJ2-7; TRBD1 aligns across 7 bases. The V and J ends lost 4 bases and 3 bases, in that order; junction bases with no gene match: 9. This CDR3 has 15 amino acids. Germline loops: CDR1 SEHNR, CDR2 FQNEAQ (reference sequence).

The table lists this clonotype with a few counts. The chain carries TRBV5-1 and TRBJ2-3, with 9 bases matching TRBD1. The V gene end was trimmed by 5 bases and the J gene end by 3 bases; junction bases not matched to a gene: 7. CDR3 size: 15 residues. CDR1 and CDR2 (germline): SGHRS, YFSETQ. This chain's CDR3 is CASRRTGDKTDTQYF. CDR3 bases: TGCGCCAGCAGGCGGACAGGGGATAAGACAGATACGCAGTATTTT.

This clonotype turned up a few times. The chain's CDR3 is CASSQDRVRGDTIYF. Written as DNA, the CDR3 is TGTGCCAGCAGTCAGGACAGGGTCCGCGGAGACACCATATATTTT. The J gene is TRBJ1-3, the V gene TRBV7-2, with TRBD1 matching 8 bases. Germline CDR1 SGHTA, CDR2 FQGNSA. This CDR3 has 15 amino acids. V lost 6 bases and J lost 8; bases outside the gene matches: 12.

The chain has TRBV4-1 and TRBJ2-7; D ambiguous. This CDR3 comprises 14 residues. Germline V gene data show CDR1 as MGHRA and CDR2 as YSYEKL. V was trimmed by 0 bases and J by 6 bases, leaving 12 bases between them. For the CDR3, the DNA is TGCGCCAGCAGCCAAGAAGGCTTTGCTTCCGAGCAGTACTTC. This codes for CASSQEGFASEQYF.

The chain couples TRBV24-1 to TRBJ1-3, with D uncertain. V gave up 3 bases and J gave up 3 bases, with 5 bases separating them. Germline loops: CDR1 KGHDR, CDR2 SFDVKD. CDR3 length equals 13 residues. The CDR3 protein is CATSDNLGNTIYF. DNA for the CDR3: TGTGCCACCAGTGATAACCTTGGAAACACCATATATTTT.